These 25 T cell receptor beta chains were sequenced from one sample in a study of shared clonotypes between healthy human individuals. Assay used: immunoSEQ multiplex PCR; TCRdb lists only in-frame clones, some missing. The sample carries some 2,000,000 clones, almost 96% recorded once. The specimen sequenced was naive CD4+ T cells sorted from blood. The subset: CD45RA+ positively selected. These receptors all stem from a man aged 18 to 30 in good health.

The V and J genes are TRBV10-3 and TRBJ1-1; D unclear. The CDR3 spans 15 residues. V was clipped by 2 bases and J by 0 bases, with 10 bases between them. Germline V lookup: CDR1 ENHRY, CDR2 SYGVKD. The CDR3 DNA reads TGTGCCATCAGTGAGGGTGGTTCTATGAACACTGAAGCTTTCTTT. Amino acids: CAISEGGSMNTEAFF.

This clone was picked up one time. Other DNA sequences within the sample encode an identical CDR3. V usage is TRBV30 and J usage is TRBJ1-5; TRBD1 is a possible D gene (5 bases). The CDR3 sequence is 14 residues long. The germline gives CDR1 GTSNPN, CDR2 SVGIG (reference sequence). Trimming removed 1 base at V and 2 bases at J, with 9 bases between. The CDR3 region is CAWSGGGGNQPQHF. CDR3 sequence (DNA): TGTGCCTGGAGTGGGGGCGGGGGCAATCAGCCCCAGCATTTT.

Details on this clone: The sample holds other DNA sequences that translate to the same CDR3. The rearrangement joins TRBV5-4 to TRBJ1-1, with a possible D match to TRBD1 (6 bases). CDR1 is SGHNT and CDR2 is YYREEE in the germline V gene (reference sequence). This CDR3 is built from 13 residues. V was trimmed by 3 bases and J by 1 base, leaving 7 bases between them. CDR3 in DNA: TGTGCCAGCAGCTCGACAGGGAACACTGAAGCTTTCTTT. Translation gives CASSSTGNTEAFF.

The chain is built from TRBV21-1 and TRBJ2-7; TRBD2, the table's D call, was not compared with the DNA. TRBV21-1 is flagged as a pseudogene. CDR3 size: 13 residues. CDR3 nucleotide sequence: TGTGCCCGAAGAGACGCGGGGAGCTACGAGCAGTACTTC. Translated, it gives CARRDAGSYEQYF.

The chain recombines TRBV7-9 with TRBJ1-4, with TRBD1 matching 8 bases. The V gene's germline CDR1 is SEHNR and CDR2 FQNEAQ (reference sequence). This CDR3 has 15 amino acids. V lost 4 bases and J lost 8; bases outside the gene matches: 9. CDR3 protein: CASSYYRGSEEKLFF. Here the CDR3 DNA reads TGTGCCAGCAGCTACTACAGGGGGTCGGAGGAAAAACTGTTTTTT.

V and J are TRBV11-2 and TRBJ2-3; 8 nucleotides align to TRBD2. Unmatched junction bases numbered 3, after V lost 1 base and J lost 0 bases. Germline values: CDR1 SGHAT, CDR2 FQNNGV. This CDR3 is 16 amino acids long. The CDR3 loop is CASSLVAGLSTDTQYF. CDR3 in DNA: TGTGCCAGCAGCTTAGTAGCGGGGTTGAGCACAGATACGCAGTATTTT.

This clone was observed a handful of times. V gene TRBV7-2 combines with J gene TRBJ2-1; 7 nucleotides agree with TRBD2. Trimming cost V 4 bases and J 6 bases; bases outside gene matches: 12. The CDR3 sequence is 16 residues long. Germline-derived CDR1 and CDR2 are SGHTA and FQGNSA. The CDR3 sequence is CASSSPPGGSGNEQFF. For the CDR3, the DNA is TGTGCCAGCAGCTCCCCCCCTGGCGGGAGTGGCAATGAGCAGTTCTTC. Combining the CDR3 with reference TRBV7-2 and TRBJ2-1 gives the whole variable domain GAGVSQSPSNKVTEKGKDVELRCDPISGHTALYWYRQSLGQGLEFLIYFQGNSAPDKSGLPSDRFSAERTGGSVSTLTIQRTQQEDSAVYLCASSSPPGGSGNEQFFGPGTRLTVL.

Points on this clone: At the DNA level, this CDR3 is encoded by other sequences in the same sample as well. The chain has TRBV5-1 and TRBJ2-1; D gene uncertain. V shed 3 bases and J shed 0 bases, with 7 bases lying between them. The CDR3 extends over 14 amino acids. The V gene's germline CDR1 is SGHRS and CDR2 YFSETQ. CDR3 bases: TGCGCCAGCAGCTCAGATAGCTCCTACAATGAGCAGTTCTTC. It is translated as CASSSDSSYNEQFF.

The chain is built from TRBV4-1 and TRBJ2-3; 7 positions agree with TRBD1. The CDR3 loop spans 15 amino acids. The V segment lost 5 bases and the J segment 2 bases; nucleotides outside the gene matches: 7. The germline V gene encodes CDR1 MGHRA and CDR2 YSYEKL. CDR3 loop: CASSKTGTPTDTQYF. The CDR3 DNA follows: TGCGCCAGCAGCAAGACAGGGACCCCCACAGATACGCAGTATTTT.

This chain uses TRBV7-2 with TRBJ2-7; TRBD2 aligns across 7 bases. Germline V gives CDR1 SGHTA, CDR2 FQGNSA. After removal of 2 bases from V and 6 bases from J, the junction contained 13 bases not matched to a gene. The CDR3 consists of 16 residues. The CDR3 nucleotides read TGTGCCAGCAGCTTAAAGGTGGGAGGGCCCTCGGGCGAGCAGTACTTC. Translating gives CASSLKVGGPSGEQYF.

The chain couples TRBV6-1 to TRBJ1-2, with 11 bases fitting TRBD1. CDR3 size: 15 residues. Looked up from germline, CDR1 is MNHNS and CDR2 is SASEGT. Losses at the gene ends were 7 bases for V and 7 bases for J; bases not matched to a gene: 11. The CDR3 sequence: CASKVEDRGQVGYTF. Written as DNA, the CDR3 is TGTGCCAGCAAAGTGGAGGACAGGGGGCAGGTTGGCTACACCTTC.

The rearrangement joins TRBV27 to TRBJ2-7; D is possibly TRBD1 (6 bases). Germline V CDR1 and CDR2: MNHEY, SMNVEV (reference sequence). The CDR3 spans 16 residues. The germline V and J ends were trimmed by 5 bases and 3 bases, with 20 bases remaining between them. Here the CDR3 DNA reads TGTGCCAGCAGTATCCGGGACACCGAGCCCCACTACGAGCAGTACTTC. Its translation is CASSIRDTEPHYEQYF.

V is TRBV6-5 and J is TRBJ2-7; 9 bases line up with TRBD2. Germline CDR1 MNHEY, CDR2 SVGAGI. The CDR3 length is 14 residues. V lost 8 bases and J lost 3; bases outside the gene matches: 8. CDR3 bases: TGTGCCAGCGCCCCCGGGACTAGCCGCTACGAGCAGTACTTC. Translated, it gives CASAPGTSRYEQYF.

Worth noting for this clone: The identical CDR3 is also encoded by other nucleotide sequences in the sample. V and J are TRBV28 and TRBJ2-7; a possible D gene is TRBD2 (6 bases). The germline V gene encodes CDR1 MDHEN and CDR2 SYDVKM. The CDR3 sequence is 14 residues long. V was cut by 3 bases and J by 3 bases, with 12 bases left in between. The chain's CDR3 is CASSLRGLGYEQYF. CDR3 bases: TGTGCCAGCAGTTTGCGGGGCCTCGGCTACGAGCAGTACTTC.

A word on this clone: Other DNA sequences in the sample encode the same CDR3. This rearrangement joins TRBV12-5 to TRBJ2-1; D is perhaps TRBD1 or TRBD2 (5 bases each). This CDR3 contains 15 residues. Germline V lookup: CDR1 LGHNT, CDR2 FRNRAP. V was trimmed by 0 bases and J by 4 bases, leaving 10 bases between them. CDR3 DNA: TGTGCTAGTGGTTTGGTACTAGGGGCTTACAATGAGCAGTTCTTC. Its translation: CASGLVLGAYNEQFF. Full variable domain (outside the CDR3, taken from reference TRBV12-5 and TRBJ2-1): DARVTQTPRHKVTEMGQEVTMRCQPILGHNTVFWYRQTMMQGLELLAYFRNRAPLDDSGMPKDRFSAEMPDATLATLKIQPSEPRDSAVYFCASGLVLGAYNEQFFGPGTRLTVL.

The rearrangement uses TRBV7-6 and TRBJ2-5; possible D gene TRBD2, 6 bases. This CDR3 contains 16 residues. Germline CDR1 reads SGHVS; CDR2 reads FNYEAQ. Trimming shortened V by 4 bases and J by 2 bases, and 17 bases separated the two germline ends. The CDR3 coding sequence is TGTGCCAGCAGCTCCAGTGGAGGGGTTTCTCAAGAGACCCAGTACTTC. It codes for CASSSSGGVSQETQYF.

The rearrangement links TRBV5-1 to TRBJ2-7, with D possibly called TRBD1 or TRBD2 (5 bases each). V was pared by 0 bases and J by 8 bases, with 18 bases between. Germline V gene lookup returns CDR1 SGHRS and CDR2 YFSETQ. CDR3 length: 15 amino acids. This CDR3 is CASSLAEFRERQQYF. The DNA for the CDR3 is TGCGCCAGCAGCTTGGCCGAGTTCAGGGAGCGGCAGCAGTACTTC.

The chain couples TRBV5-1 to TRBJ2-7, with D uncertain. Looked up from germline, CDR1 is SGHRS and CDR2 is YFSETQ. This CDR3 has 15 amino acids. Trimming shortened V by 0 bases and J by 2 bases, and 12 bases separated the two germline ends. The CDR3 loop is CASSLGGSSAYEQYF. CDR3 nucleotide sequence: TGCGCCAGCAGCTTGGGTGGCAGCTCTGCCTACGAGCAGTACTTC.

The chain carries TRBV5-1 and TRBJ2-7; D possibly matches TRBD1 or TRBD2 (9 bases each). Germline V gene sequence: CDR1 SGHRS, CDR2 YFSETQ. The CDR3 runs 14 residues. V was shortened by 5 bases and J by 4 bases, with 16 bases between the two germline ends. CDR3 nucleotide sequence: TGCGCCAGCAGAGCGGGGGGACAGGGATACGAGCAGTACTTC. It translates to CASRAGGQGYEQYF.

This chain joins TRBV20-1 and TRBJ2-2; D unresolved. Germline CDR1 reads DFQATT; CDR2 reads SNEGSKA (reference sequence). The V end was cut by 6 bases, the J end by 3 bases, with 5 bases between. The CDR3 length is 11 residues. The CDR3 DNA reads TGCAGTGCCAGGTACACCGGGGAGCTGTTTTTT. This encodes CSARYTGELFF.

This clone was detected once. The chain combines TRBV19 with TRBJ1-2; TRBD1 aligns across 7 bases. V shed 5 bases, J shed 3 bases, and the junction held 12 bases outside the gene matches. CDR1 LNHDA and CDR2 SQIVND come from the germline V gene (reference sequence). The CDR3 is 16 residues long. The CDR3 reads CASSSFRDRAYYGYTF. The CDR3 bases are TGTGCCAGTAGTTCCTTCCGTGACAGGGCCTACTATGGCTACACCTTC.

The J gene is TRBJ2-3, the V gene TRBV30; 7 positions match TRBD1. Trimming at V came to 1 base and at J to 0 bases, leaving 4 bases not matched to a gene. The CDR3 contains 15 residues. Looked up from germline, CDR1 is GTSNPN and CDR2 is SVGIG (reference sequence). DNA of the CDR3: TGTGCCTGGAGTGGTTCGACAGGGAGCACAGATACGCAGTATTTT. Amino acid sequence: CAWSGSTGSTDTQYF.

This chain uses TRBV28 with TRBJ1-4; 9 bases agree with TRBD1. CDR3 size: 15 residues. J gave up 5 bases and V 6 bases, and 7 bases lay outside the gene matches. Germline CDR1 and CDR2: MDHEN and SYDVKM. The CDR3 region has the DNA TGTGCCAGCAGGCCCTCCGGGACAGGGAATGAAAAACTGTTTTTT. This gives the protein CASRPSGTGNEKLFF.

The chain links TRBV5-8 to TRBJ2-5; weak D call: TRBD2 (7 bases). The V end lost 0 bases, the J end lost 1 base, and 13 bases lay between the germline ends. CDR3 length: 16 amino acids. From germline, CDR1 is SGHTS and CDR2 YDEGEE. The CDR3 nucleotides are TGTGCCAGCAGCTTGGCCGGGGGGCCCTTCCAAGAGACCCAGTACTTC. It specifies CASSLAGGPFQETQYF.

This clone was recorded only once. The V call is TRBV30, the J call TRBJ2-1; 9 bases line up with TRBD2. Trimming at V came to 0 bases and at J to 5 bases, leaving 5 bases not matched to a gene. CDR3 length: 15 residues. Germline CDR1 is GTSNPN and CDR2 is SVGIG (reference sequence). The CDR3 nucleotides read TGTGCCTGGAGTGTAGATAGCGGGAGTCACAATGAGCAGTTCTTC. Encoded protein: CAWSVDSGSHNEQFF.